This T cell receptor (beta chain) was sequenced in a study of spatial heterogeneity in lung cancer. Broader study findings: Tumor mutation count correlated with how many alpha and beta TCRs expanded intratumorally. Nonsynonymous mutations, ubiquitous and regional, were tracked respectively by counts of ubiquitous and regional expanded TCRs.

This clonotype was detected ten times or more. Its antigen is still unknown. Time point given: sample taken at primary tumor resection. From the 5' RACE reads, TCRdb called clonotypes with MiXCR, one entry per CDR3 protein. The sample lists 20,000 to 30,000 distinct CDR3 sequences, 8% to 10% occurring once. The source is a male donor with early-stage non-small cell lung cancer. The sequenced sample was lung tumor tissue, obtained at surgery.

The CDR3 nucleotides read TGTGCCAGCAGCTTAGCTGGGACAGGGACAGAGACCCAGTACTTC. Encoded protein: CASSLAGTGTETQYF. The chain employs TRBV7-2 and TRBJ2-5; 9 positions match TRBD1. Germline V gene sequence: CDR1 SGHTA, CDR2 FQGNSA. V was pared by 0 bases and J by 4 bases, with 3 bases of the junction left unmatched. This CDR3 is built from 15 residues.